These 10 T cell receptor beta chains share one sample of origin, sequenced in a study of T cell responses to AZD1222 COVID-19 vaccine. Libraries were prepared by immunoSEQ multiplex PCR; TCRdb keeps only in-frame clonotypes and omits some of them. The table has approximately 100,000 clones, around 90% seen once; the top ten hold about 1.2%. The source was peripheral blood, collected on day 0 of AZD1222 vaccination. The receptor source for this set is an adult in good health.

The CDR3 protein is CASSSRQGGSGNTIYF. CDR3 nucleotides: TGCGCCAGCAGCTCCCGCCAGGGAGGGTCTGGAAACACCATATATTTT. The chain uses TRBV5-1 and TRBJ1-3, with D tentatively TRBD1 (5 bases). This CDR3 has 16 amino acids. Germline-derived CDR1 and CDR2 are SGHRS and YFSETQ. The V end was cut by 3 bases, the J end by 1 base, with 14 bases between.

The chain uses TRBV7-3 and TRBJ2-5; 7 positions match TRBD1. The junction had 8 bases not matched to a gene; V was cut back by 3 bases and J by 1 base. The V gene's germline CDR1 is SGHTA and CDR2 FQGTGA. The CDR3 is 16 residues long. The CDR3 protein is CASSLITGASQETQYF. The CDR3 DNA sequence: TGTGCCAGCAGCTTGATTACAGGGGCCTCCCAAGAGACCCAGTACTTC. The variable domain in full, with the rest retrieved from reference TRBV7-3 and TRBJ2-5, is GAGVSQTPSNKVTEKGKYVELRCDPISGHTALYWYRQSLGQGPEFLIYFQGTGAADDSGLPNDRFFAVRPEGSVSTLKIQRTERGDSAVYLCASSLITGASQETQYFGPGTRLLVL.

CDR3 region: CASSLSGQGAKNSPLHF. The CDR3 DNA follows: TGTGCCAGCTCACTGTCGGGACAGGGGGCGAAGAATTCACCCCTCCACTTT. The chain couples TRBV18 to TRBJ1-6; TRBD1 matches at 12 bases. Germline V gene data show CDR1 as KGHSH and CDR2 as LQKENI. This CDR3 comprises 17 residues. V lost 4 bases and J lost 7; bases outside the gene matches: 8.

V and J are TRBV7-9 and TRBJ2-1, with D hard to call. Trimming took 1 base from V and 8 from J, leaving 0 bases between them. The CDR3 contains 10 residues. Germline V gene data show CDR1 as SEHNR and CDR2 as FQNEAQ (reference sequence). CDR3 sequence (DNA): TGTGCCAGCAGCTTAGATGAGCAGTTCTTC. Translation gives CASSLDEQFF.

CDR3 DNA: TGTGCCAGCAGCCCGGGGGACAGGGGAGGATGGGCCCTCCACTTT. This encodes CASSPGDRGGWALHF. V and J are TRBV9 and TRBJ1-6, with TRBD1 matching over 10 bases. This CDR3 region has 15 residues. Germline CDR1 SGDLS, CDR2 YYNGEE. Germline trimming cut 4 bases from V and 14 bases from J; bases unmatched to any gene: 12.

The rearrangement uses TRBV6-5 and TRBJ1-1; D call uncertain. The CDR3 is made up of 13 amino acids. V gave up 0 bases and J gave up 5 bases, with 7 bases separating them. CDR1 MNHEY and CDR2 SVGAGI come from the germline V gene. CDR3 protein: CASSYSPGTEAFF. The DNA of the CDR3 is TGTGCCAGCAGTTACTCGCCAGGAACTGAAGCTTTCTTT.

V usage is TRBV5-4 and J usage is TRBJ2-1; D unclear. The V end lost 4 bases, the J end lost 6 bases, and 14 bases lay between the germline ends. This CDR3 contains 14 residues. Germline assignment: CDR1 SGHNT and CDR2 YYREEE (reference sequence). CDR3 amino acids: CASSPPPGGNEQFF. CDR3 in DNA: TGTGCCAGCAGCCCGCCCCCGGGCGGCAATGAGCAGTTCTTC.

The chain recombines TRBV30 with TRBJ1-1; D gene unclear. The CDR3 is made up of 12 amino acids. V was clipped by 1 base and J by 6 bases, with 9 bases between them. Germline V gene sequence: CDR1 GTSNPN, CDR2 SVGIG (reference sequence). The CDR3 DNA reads TGTGCCTGGAGTGAAACGGGGTCTGAAGCTTTCTTT. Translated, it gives CAWSETGSEAFF.

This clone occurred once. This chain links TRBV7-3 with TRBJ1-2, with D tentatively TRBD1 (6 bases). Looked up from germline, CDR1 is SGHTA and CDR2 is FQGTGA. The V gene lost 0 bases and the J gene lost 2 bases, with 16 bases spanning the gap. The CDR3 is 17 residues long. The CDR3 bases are TGTGCCAGCAGCTTAACGGCGCTAGGGGGGCAGAACTATGGCTACACCTTC. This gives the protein CASSLTALGGQNYGYTF.

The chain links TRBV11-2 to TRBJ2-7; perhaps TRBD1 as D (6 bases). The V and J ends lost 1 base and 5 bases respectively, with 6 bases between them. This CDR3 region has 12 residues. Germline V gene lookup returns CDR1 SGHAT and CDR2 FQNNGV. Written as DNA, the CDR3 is TGTGCCAGCAGCTTAGCAGGGGACGAGCAGTACTTC. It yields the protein CASSLAGDEQYF.